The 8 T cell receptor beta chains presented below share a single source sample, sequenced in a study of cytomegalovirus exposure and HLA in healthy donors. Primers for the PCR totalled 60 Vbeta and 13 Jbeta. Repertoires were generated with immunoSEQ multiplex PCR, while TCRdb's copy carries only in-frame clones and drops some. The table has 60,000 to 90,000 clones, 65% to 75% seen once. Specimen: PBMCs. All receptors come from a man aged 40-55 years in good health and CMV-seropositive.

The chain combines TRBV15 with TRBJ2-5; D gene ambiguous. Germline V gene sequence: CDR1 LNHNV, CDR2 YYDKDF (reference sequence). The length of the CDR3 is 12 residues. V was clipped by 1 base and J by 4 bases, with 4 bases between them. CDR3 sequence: CATSRGAETQYF. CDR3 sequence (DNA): TGTGCCACCAGCAGAGGGGCAGAGACCCAGTACTTC.

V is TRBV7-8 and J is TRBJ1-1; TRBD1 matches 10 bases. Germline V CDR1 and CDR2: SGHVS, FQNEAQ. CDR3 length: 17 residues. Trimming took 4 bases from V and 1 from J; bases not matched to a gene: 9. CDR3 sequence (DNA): TGTGCCAGCAGCTGGCATAGGACAGGGGGGACGAACACTGAAGCTTTCTTT. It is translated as CASSWHRTGGTNTEAFF.

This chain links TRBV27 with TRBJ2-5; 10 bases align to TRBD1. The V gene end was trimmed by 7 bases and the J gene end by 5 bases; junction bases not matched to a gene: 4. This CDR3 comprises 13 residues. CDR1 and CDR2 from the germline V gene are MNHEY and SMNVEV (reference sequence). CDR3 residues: CASTPDRGETQYF. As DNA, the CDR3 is TGTGCCAGCACCCCGGACAGGGGGGAGACCCAGTACTTC.

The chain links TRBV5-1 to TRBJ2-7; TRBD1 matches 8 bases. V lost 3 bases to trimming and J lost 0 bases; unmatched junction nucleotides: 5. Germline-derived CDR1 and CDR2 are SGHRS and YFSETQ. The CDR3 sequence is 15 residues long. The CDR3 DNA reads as TGCGCCAGCAGCTCCGGACAGGGACCCTCCTACGAGCAGTACTTC. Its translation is CASSSGQGPSYEQYF.

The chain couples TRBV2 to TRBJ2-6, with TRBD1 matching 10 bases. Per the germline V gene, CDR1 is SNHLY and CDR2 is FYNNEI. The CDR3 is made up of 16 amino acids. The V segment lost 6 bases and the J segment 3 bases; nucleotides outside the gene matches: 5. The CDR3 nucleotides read TGTGCCAGCAGGCCGGACAGGGGGTATGGGGCCAACGTCCTGACTTTC. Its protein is CASRPDRGYGANVLTF.

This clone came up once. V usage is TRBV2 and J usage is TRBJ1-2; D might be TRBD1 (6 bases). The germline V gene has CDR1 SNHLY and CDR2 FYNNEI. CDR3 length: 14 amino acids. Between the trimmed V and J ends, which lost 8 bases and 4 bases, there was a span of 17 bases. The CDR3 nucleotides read TGTGCCAGCTCAGGGTTTACAGGGCCCTATGGCTACACCTTC. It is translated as CASSGFTGPYGYTF.

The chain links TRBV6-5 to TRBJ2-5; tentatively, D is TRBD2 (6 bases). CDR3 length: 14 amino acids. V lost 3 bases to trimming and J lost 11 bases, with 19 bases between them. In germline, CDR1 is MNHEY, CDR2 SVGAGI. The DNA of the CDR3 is TGTGCCAGCAGTTATTATTCAGGGACGGGGGAGCAGTACTTC. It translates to CASSYYSGTGEQYF.

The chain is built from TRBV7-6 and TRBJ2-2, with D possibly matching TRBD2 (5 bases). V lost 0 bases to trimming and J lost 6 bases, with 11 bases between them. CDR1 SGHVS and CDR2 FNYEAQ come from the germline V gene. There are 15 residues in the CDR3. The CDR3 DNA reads TGTGCCAGCAGCTTAGCGCTTCTAGCCCCCGGGGAGCTGTTTTTT. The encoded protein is CASSLALLAPGELFF.